This TCR beta chain was captured by sequencing in a study of CD8 T cells in Susac syndrome (dated by TCRdb to about 2019). Regarding the research as a whole: Whether CD8+ T cell activation and differentiation in Susac syndrome was antigen driven was tested using repertoire sequencing. The study compared CD8+ T cell repertoire clonality among 11 to 12 healthy donors, 14 Susac syndrome patients and fewer than 19 multiple sclerosis patients.

Note on this clonotype: The clone's antigen remains unknown. Base qualities were left out, and no much larger clone turns up one base away.

High-throughput TCR beta sequencing profiled peripheral blood CD8+ and CD4+ T cells from healthy donors, Susac syndrome patients and multiple sclerosis patients. Treatment-naive patients with stable or active relapsing-remitting disease fulfilling revised McDonald criteria were used as multiple sclerosis controls. Bulk CD8+ and CD4+ T cells were purified by magnetic negative isolation, whereas CD8+ TEMRA cells were enriched by FACS. Blood was collected in EDTA tubes and processed within 24 hours, with PBMCs isolated through density gradient centrifugation. PBMCs intended for TCR sequencing were frozen in liquid nitrogen and were later thawed in a 37 degrees C water bath. The sorted or isolated CD4+, CD8+ and CD8+ TEMRA cells had a purity of 90% or higher. RNA was extracted with the RNeasy kit and about 0.5 to 1 ug was reverse transcribed using random hexamers. The immunoSEQ multiplex PCR assay, covering 54 Vbeta and 13 Jbeta segments, was used to amplify TCR beta CDR3 regions. Bias from PCR amplification was corrected by using a synthetic template baseline for primer optimization and for computational correction. The authors processed their data as follows. Only productive sequences were kept, with reads annotated to V, D and J genes according to IMGT and analyzed in immunoSEQ Analyzer. To calculate clonality, Shannon entropy was normalized by log2 of the number of productive unique sequences and then subtracted from one. Public and private clones were assessed among the 100 most prevalent clones of each patient and control. Clones were defined as Susac-specific when absent from the healthy and MS cohorts, from approximately 970 published viral clones and from other ImmuneACCESS disease sequences. Using fastp trimming at Q25 and MiXCR clonotype assembly, TCRdb reanalyzed the public sequencing data and kept in-frame beta chains. Rows merge per CDR3 protein into single entries with the most common DNA and genes. The authors' filters were not applied to this entry. For this sample there are about 290,000 distinct CDR3 sequences; about 91% appear just once. Roughly 0.2% of the sample lies in the top ten.

The junction shows trimming of 3 bases on V and 2 bases on J, plus 25 bases between the germline ends. The CDR3 measures 19 amino acids from cysteine to phenylalanine. Only the CDR3 DNA is retained, 57 bases long and in frame from the first base. What the work shows at the level of the full study, not this receptor alone: The number of individuals in the TCR sequencing and HLA analysis was recognized as being relatively small.

This TCR derives from a human donor with multiple sclerosis. The specimen was CD8+ T cells from PBMCs. The rearrangement combines TRBV12-3 or TRBV12-4 with TRBJ1-2, with the D gene not clear enough to name. Here the CDR3 is given as CASSFLRIELAERNYGYTF. The bases are TGTGCCAGCAGTTTTCTAAGGATCGAGTTGGCAGAGAGAAACTATGGCTACACCTTC.